The 5 T cell receptor beta chains in this list originate from one sample, sequenced in a study of cytomegalovirus exposure and HLA in healthy donors. The PCR used 60 Vbeta and 13 Jbeta primers. Sequencing used immunoSEQ multiplex PCR; TCRdb keeps in-frame clones, though not all of them. The table has 80,000 or so clones, more than 60% seen once; the top ten hold about an eighth. The specimen was PBMCs. These TCRs come from a male donor in good health and CMV-seropositive.

The V call is TRBV6-5, the J call TRBJ2-1; the match to TRBD2 covers 7 bases. CDR1 and CDR2 from the germline V gene are MNHEY and SVGAGI. The CDR3 runs to 15 residues. The J segment lost 1 base and the V segment lost 7 bases, leaving 7 bases of the junction unmatched. The CDR3 nucleotides are TGTGCCAGCACACCCCCGGGGGGATCCTACAATGAGCAGTTCTTC. This gives the protein CASTPPGGSYNEQFF.

The chain is built from TRBV7-6 and TRBJ2-4; 11 bases match TRBD1. The length of the CDR3 is 15 residues. CDR1 and CDR2 (germline): SGHVS, FNYEAQ. V trimming: 5 bases; J trimming: 5 bases; junction bases outside the gene matches: 5. CDR3 in DNA: TGTGCCAGCAGCCCAGGACAGGGGGCCCAAAACATTCAGTACTTC. Residues: CASSPGQGAQNIQYF.

The genes are TRBV5-1 and TRBJ1-1; 8 bases match TRBD1. V gave up 3 bases and J gave up 4 bases; unmatched junction bases: 8. Looked up from germline, CDR1 is SGHRS and CDR2 is YFSETQ. The CDR3 covers 15 residues. CDR3 DNA: TGCGCCAGCAGCTCATCCCCGACAGGGGTCACTGAAGCTTTCTTT. It encodes CASSSSPTGVTEAFF.

For the CDR3, the DNA is TGTGCCTGGATAGATCAGCGGGAGATAGATACGCAGTATTTT. Translation gives CAWIDQREIDTQYF. This chain connects TRBV30 to TRBJ2-3; 8 bases line up with TRBD2. CDR1 is GTSNPN, CDR2 SVGIG, per germline (reference sequence). The CDR3 contains 14 residues. Trimming took 4 bases from V and 5 from J; bases not matched to a gene: 8.

The chain joins TRBV5-8 to TRBJ2-3; D is unresolved. The CDR3 length is 12 residues. Germline values: CDR1 SGHTS, CDR2 YDEGEE. The germline V and J ends were trimmed by 2 bases and 1 base, with 2 bases remaining between them. The CDR3, as DNA: TGTGCCAGCAGCTTCGGCACAGATACGCAGTATTTT. It is translated as CASSFGTDTQYF.